The rows below give T cell receptor beta chains drawn from one sample of a study of cytomegalovirus exposure and HLA in healthy donors. Profiled with immunoSEQ multiplex PCR; TCRdb holds only in-frame clones, not every one. The sample has 180,000 or so clones; about 79% are singletons. Material: PBMCs. Every receptor here comes from a man aged 50 or older in good health and CMV-seropositive. Both conserved end residues are part of each CDR3. The D gene is left open where the match is weak. Size tells how often a clone was seen (once, few, many) or the class of an expanded clone, and some rows leave it out.

len	j_gene	d_gene	v_gene	abundance	CDR3aa	CDR3nt
16	TRBJ2-1	TRBD2	TRBV5-1	.	CASSLARTSGGNEQFF	TGCGCCAGCAGCTTGGCTAGGACTAGCGGGGGAAATGAGCAGTTCTTC
16	TRBJ2-3	.	TRBV4-1	.	CASSRLGGDPTDTQYF	TGCGCCAGCAGCCGCCTCGGAGGGGACCCCACAGATACGCAGTATTTT
14	TRBJ1-3	TRBD1	TRBV6-4	.	CASRPDRAGNTIYF	TGTGCCAGCAGACCGGACAGGGCTGGAAACACCATATATTTT
16	TRBJ2-7	TRBD2	TRBV4-3	few	CASSQDQGGGAYEQYF	TGCGCCAGCAGCCAAGATCAGGGCGGGGGGGCCTACGAGCAGTACTTC
17	TRBJ1-4	TRBD1	TRBV5-8	.	CASSPGQGMYTNEKLFF	TGTGCCAGCAGCCCTGGACAGGGGATGTATACTAATGAAAAACTGTTTTTT
14	TRBJ1-1	.	TRBV6-4	.	CASSEDSAYTEAFF	TGTGCCAGCAGTGAGGACAGCGCTTACACTGAAGCTTTCTTT
13	TRBJ1-1	.	TRBV5-1	.	CASSLPGGTEAFF	TGCGCCAGCAGCTTGCCTGGAGGGACTGAAGCTTTCTTT
18	TRBJ1-5	.	TRBV23-1	.	CASSQEPDRLSFYQPQHF	TGCGCCAGCAGTCAAGAACCCGACAGGTTAAGTTTCTATCAGCCCCAGCATTTT
18	TRBJ1-5	TRBD1	TRBV2	.	CASSEWGQEIFSNQPQHF	TGTGCCAGCAGTGAATGGGGACAGGAGATATTTAGCAATCAGCCCCAGCATTTT
13	TRBJ1-4	TRBD1	TRBV28	.	CASSSGQPPKLFF	TGTGCCAGCAGTTCGGGACAGCCCCCAAAACTGTTTTTT
15	TRBJ1-1	TRBD1	TRBV4-3	.	CASSLTGTGIAEAFF	TGCGCCAGCAGCCTTACCGGGACAGGGATCGCTGAAGCTTTCTTT
15	TRBJ1-1	.	TRBV28	.	CASSSIGQGGTEAFF	TGTGCCAGCAGCTCGATAGGGCAGGGTGGGACTGAAGCTTTCTTT
14	TRBJ1-3	.	TRBV5-8	.	CASRPDRILNTIYF	TGTGCCAGCAGGCCCGACAGGATCTTAAACACCATATATTTT
12	TRBJ2-7	.	TRBV19	.	CASSTGSYEQYF	TGTGCCAGTAGTACTGGGAGTTACGAGCAGTACTTC
15	TRBJ2-7	TRBD2	TRBV2	.	CASSHPSGGAYEQYF	TGTGCCAGCAGTCATCCTAGCGGGGGGGCCTACGAGCAGTACTTC
12	TRBJ1-2	.	TRBV19	.	CASSIGVDSLTF	TGTGCCAGTAGTATAGGAGTGGACAGCCTCACCTTC
13	TRBJ2-2	.	TRBV7-2	.	CASHRGAIGELFF	TGTGCCAGCCACCGGGGGGCAATCGGGGAGCTGTTTTTT
15	TRBJ2-3	.	TRBV18	few	CASSQGTVSTDTQYF	TGTGCCAGCTCACAGGGGACTGTTAGCACAGATACGCAGTATTTT
12	TRBJ2-7	.	TRBV18	.	CASSGATYEQYF	TGTGCCAGCTCAGGAGCGACCTACGAGCAGTACTTC
19	TRBJ2-4	TRBD1	TRBV4-3	.	CASSQVFLDRGRVKNIQYF	TGCGCCAGCAGCCAAGTATTTTTAGACAGGGGGCGCGTAAAAAACATTCAGTACTTC
14	TRBJ1-2	.	TRBV6-5	few	CASSEWGSNYGYTF	TGTGCCAGCAGTGAATGGGGCAGCAACTATGGCTACACCTTC
14	TRBJ1-3	.	TRBV14	few	CASSPTTAGNTIYF	TGTGCCAGCAGCCCAACCACCGCGGGAAACACCATATATTTT
14	TRBJ1-1	.	TRBV6-5	.	CASSYLRGGTEAFF	TGTGCCAGCAGTTACTTAAGGGGCGGCACTGAAGCTTTCTTT
14	TRBJ1-1	.	TRBV7-9	.	CASRLSGGGAEAFF	TGTGCCAGCAGACTCTCTGGGGGAGGCGCTGAAGCTTTCTTT
15	TRBJ2-1	.	TRBV27	.	CASSLLQPPGNEQFF	TGTGCCAGCAGTTTATTACAGCCACCAGGCAATGAGCAGTTCTTC